Listed below are T cell receptor beta chains from one sample, sequenced in a study of blood T cells in healthy people across ages. TCRdb reprocessed the 5' RACE reads via MiXCR and lists one record per CDR3 protein. Among about 760,000 distinct CDR3 sequences, around 25% were seen once, and the ten largest hold under 10%. These same data were also listed under a study on T cells of mothers and their children.

The material sequenced was blood. Every receptor here comes from a boy aged 5-17 years in good health. Both conserved end residues are part of each CDR3. Each record gives: J gene, D gene, V gene, clone size, CDR3 protein, CDR3 DNA. A D gene is named only where the DNA matches it firmly. Clone size is not always given. Where it is, it says once, few, many or a class for expanded clones.

J: TRBJ2-7; D: NA; V: TRBV20-1; size: once; CDR3: CSARDLENTYEQYF; DNA: TGCAGTGCTAGAGATTTGGAGAACACCTACGAGCAGTACTTC
J: TRBJ2-5; D: NA; V: TRBV9; size: few; CDR3: CASSVDGVQETQYF; DNA: TGTGCCAGCAGCGTAGACGGGGTTCAAGAGACCCAGTACTTC
J: TRBJ2-1; D: TRBD1; V: TRBV6-5; size: NA; CDR3: CASSYRDRGLNEQFF; DNA: TGTGCCAGCAGTTATCGGGACAGGGGGCTCAATGAGCAGTTCTTC
J: TRBJ2-3; D: NA; V: TRBV12-3/TRBV12-4; size: NA; CDR3: CASRPEGADTQYF; DNA: TGTGCCAGCAGGCCGGAGGGGGCAGATACGCAGTATTTT
J: TRBJ2-7; D: TRBD2; V: TRBV4-2; size: NA; CDR3: CASSPKTSGSYEQYF; DNA: TGTGCCAGCAGCCCAAAGACTAGCGGGAGTTACGAGCAGTACTTC
J: TRBJ2-1; D: NA; V: TRBV2; size: NA; CDR3: CASSGSGLKNVQFF; DNA: TGTGCCAGCAGTGGTTCGGGACTCAAAAATGTGCAGTTCTTC
J: TRBJ2-1; D: NA; V: TRBV20-1; size: few; CDR3: CSAGGTASYNEQFF; DNA: TGCAGTGCAGGGGGGACAGCCTCCTACAATGAGCAGTTCTTC
J: TRBJ2-7; D: TRBD2; V: TRBV20-1; size: few; CDR3: CSATPGLAGYEQYF; DNA: TGCAGTGCTACTCCGGGACTAGCGGGCTACGAGCAGTACTTC
J: TRBJ2-2; D: NA; V: TRBV9; size: few; CDR3: CASSVLEAGELFF; DNA: TGTGCCAGCAGCGTGCTAGAAGCCGGGGAGCTGTTTTTT
J: TRBJ2-5; D: NA; V: TRBV6-5; size: NA; CDR3: CASSDRSGGETQYF; DNA: TGTGCCAGCAGCGACAGGTCGGGCGGGGAGACCCAGTACTTC
J: TRBJ2-7; D: NA; V: TRBV21-1; size: few; CDR3: CASSKEPRRPYYEQYF; DNA: TGTGCCAGCAGCAAAGAGCCCCGACGTCCCTACTACGAGCAGTACTTC
J: TRBJ2-3; D: NA; V: TRBV20-1; size: NA; CDR3: CSARDRQGIGTDTQYF; DNA: TGCAGTGCTAGAGATCGTCAGGGCATAGGCACAGATACGCAGTATTTT
J: TRBJ2-3; D: NA; V: TRBV2; size: NA; CDR3: CASCRRTDTQYF; DNA: TGTGCCAGCTGCCGACGCACAGATACGCAGTATTTT
J: TRBJ1-4; D: NA; V: TRBV20-1; size: few; CDR3: CSARDGSMEKLFF; DNA: TGCAGTGCTAGAGATGGTTCAATGGAAAAACTGTTTTTT
J: TRBJ1-1; D: NA; V: TRBV29-1; size: NA; CDR3: CSVEGRTEAFF; DNA: TGCAGCGTTGAAGGGAGGACTGAAGCTTTCTTT
J: TRBJ2-1; D: NA; V: TRBV5-1; size: few; CDR3: CASSSWAGSSYNEQFF; DNA: TGCGCCAGCAGCTCATGGGCGGGGAGCTCCTACAATGAGCAGTTCTTC
J: TRBJ2-5; D: NA; V: TRBV2; size: NA; CDR3: CASSDWGAQETQYF; DNA: TGTGCCAGCAGTGATTGGGGGGCTCAAGAGACCCAGTACTTC
J: TRBJ2-5; D: NA; V: TRBV5-1; size: few; CDR3: CASSPLEGSRETQYF; DNA: TGCGCCAGCAGCCCCCTCGAGGGAAGCCGGGAGACCCAGTACTTC
J: TRBJ1-5; D: NA; V: TRBV20-1; size: NA; CDR3: CSATEDGFLVNQPQHF; DNA: TGCAGTGCAACGGAGGACGGGTTTCTCGTAAATCAGCCCCAGCATTTT
J: TRBJ2-3; D: NA; V: TRBV29-1; size: NA; CDR3: CSVYGSFTDTQYF; DNA: TGCAGCGTTTATGGCAGCTTCACAGATACGCAGTATTTT
J: TRBJ2-1; D: NA; V: TRBV6-6; size: few; CDR3: CASSARDHSYNEQFF; DNA: TGTGCCAGCAGTGCCCGGGACCACTCCTACAATGAGCAGTTCTTC
J: TRBJ1-4; D: NA; V: TRBV6-5; size: NA; CDR3: CASGDEKLFF; DNA: TGTGCCAGCGGGGATGAAAAACTGTTTTTT
J: TRBJ2-7; D: NA; V: TRBV7-7; size: NA; CDR3: CASSLGPGSEQYF; DNA: TGTGCTAGCAGCTTAGGACCTGGTAGCGAGCAGTACTTC
J: TRBJ2-2; D: NA; V: TRBV7-9; size: NA; CDR3: CASSLASSRELFF; DNA: TGTGCCAGCAGCTTAGCTTCCAGCCGGGAGCTGTTTTTT
J: TRBJ1-6; D: NA; V: TRBV11-2; size: NA; CDR3: CASSFTTGSSYNSPLHF; DNA: TGTGCCAGCAGCTTCACGACGGGGAGCTCCTATAATTCACCCCTCCACTTT
J: TRBJ2-7; D: NA; V: TRBV29-1; size: NA; CDR3: CSVQGRSYEQYF; DNA: TGCAGCGTTCAGGGACGTTCCTACGAGCAGTACTTC
J: TRBJ1-5; D: NA; V: TRBV7-9; size: NA; CDR3: CASSSSEGNQPQHF; DNA: TGTGCCAGCAGCTCTTCGGAAGGGAATCAGCCCCAGCATTTT
J: TRBJ2-1; D: NA; V: TRBV18; size: NA; CDR3: CASSPFQMSGNEQFF; DNA: TGTGCCAGCTCACCTTTCCAGATGTCAGGGAATGAGCAGTTCTTC
J: TRBJ1-4; D: NA; V: TRBV25-1; size: few; CDR3: CASRGRGTTNEKLFF; DNA: TGTGCCAGCAGGGGTCGAGGGACAACTAATGAAAAACTGTTTTTT
J: TRBJ2-1; D: NA; V: TRBV7-9; size: NA; CDR3: CASSQRVGTAGQFYNEQFF; DNA: TGTGCCAGCAGCCAGCGCGTTGGAACAGCGGGTCAATTCTACAATGAGCAGTTCTTC
J: TRBJ2-2; D: NA; V: TRBV10-3; size: once; CDR3: CAISEVEYGTGYTGELFF; DNA: TGTGCCATCAGTGAGGTCGAGTACGGGACGGGATACACCGGGGAGCTGTTTTTT
J: TRBJ2-7; D: TRBD2; V: TRBV5-1; size: few; CDR3: CASSLAASGRARIDEQYF; DNA: TGCGCCAGCAGCTTGGCGGCTAGCGGGAGGGCCAGGATCGACGAGCAGTACTTC
J: TRBJ1-2; D: NA; V: TRBV29-1; size: few; CDR3: CSTGGDYGYTF; DNA: TGCAGTACGGGGGGTGATTATGGCTACACCTTC
J: TRBJ2-7; D: TRBD2; V: TRBV6-1; size: NA; CDR3: CAIGGSYKQYF; DNA: TGTGCCATCGGGGGGTCCTACAAGCAGTACTTC
J: TRBJ1-5; D: NA; V: TRBV12-5; size: NA; CDR3: CASGFREGPSRPQHF; DNA: TGTGCTAGTGGTTTCCGGGAGGGGCCAAGTCGTCCCCAGCATTTT
J: TRBJ2-3; D: NA; V: TRBV10-3; size: NA; CDR3: CAISLAASTDTQYF; DNA: TGTGCCATCAGTTTAGCGGCTAGCACAGATACGCAGTATTTT
J: TRBJ2-1; D: NA; V: TRBV6-1; size: NA; CDR3: CANSDRGLRSSGFFDEQFF; DNA: TGTGCCAACAGTGACCGGGGACTGCGGTCGAGCGGTTTTTTTGATGAGCAGTTCTTC
J: TRBJ1-1; D: TRBD1; V: TRBV6-2/TRBV6-3; size: few; CDR3: CASSSQGAGVTEAFF; DNA: TGTGCCAGCAGTTCGCAGGGGGCGGGGGTCACTGAAGCTTTCTTT
J: TRBJ2-5; D: NA; V: TRBV9; size: NA; CDR3: CASSGSTRDETQYF; DNA: TGTGCCAGCAGCGGATCGACTAGGGATGAGACCCAGTACTTC
J: TRBJ2-5; D: NA; V: TRBV12-3/TRBV12-4; size: few; CDR3: CASTDVLDSQETQYF; DNA: TGTGCCAGCACCGATGTGCTAGACTCTCAAGAGACCCAGTACTTC
J: TRBJ2-3; D: TRBD2; V: TRBV3-1; size: NA; CDR3: CASSQDAGGSTDTQYF; DNA: TGTGCCAGCAGCCAAGATGCGGGGGGTAGCACAGATACGCAGTATTTT
J: TRBJ2-1; D: NA; V: TRBV6-1; size: NA; CDR3: CASSEEGASYNEQFF; DNA: TGTGCCAGCAGTGAAGAGGGAGCCTCCTACAATGAGCAGTTCTTC
J: TRBJ2-3; D: NA; V: TRBV5-1; size: few; CDR3: CASSLGQSTFSTDTQYF; DNA: TGCGCCAGCAGCTTGGGACAGTCCACTTTTAGCACAGATACGCAGTATTTT
J: TRBJ2-1; D: NA; V: TRBV7-3; size: NA; CDR3: CASSLNPYNEQFF; DNA: TGTGCCAGCAGCTTAAATCCCTACAATGAGCAGTTCTTC
J: TRBJ1-4; D: NA; V: TRBV6-5; size: NA; CDR3: CASRGMVDEKLFF; DNA: TGTGCCAGCAGGGGAATGGTTGATGAAAAACTGTTTTTT
J: TRBJ2-1; D: TRBD1; V: TRBV12-3/TRBV12-4; size: NA; CDR3: CASTLQGAGYNEQFF; DNA: TGTGCCAGCACCCTACAGGGGGCAGGCTACAATGAGCAGTTCTTC
J: TRBJ2-5; D: NA; V: TRBV12-3/TRBV12-4; size: many; CDR3: CASSFGKLQETQYF; DNA: TGTGCCAGCAGTTTCGGGAAACTCCAAGAGACCCAGTACTTC
J: TRBJ2-7; D: TRBD2; V: TRBV29-1; size: NA; CDR3: CSVELSSGEYEQYF; DNA: TGCAGCGTTGAACTCTCTAGCGGGGAGTACGAGCAGTACTTC
J: TRBJ2-3; D: NA; V: TRBV29-1; size: few; CDR3: CSVEVRTGRGADTQYF; DNA: TGCAGCGTTGAAGTACGGACAGGACGGGGGGCAGATACGCAGTATTTT
J: TRBJ2-7; D: TRBD2; V: TRBV7-6; size: few; CDR3: CASSTFPGLANYEQYF; DNA: TGTGCCAGCAGTACCTTTCCGGGACTAGCGAACTACGAGCAGTACTTC
J: TRBJ2-5; D: NA; V: TRBV29-1; size: few; CDR3: CSVESGQSPNQETQYF; DNA: TGCAGCGTTGAATCGGGGCAGTCTCCAAATCAAGAGACCCAGTACTTC
J: TRBJ2-5; D: TRBD2; V: TRBV5-1; size: NA; CDR3: CASRSRRGVIETQYF; DNA: TGCGCCAGCAGATCCCGACGGGGGGTCATCGAGACCCAGTACTTC
J: TRBJ2-1; D: TRBD2; V: TRBV6-5; size: few; CDR3: CATLLAGGPSEQFF; DNA: TGTGCCACCCTCCTAGCGGGGGGGCCGAGTGAGCAGTTCTTC
J: TRBJ2-7; D: NA; V: TRBV20-1; size: few; CDR3: CSARRGSFYEQYF; DNA: TGCAGTGCTAGAAGAGGCAGCTTCTACGAGCAGTACTTC
J: TRBJ2-7; D: NA; V: TRBV15; size: few; CDR3: CATSRDRGTYGQYF; DNA: TGTGCCACCAGCAGAGACCGGGGCACCTACGGGCAGTACTTC
J: TRBJ2-6; D: NA; V: TRBV13; size: few; CDR3: CASSLGVGDGSSGANVLTF; DNA: TGTGCCAGCAGCTTAGGGGTTGGTGACGGAAGCTCTGGGGCCAACGTCCTGACTTTC
J: TRBJ1-2; D: NA; V: TRBV11-2; size: few; CDR3: CASSHRERSYGYTF; DNA: TGTGCCAGCAGCCACAGGGAGAGGAGCTATGGCTACACCTTC
J: TRBJ2-7; D: NA; V: TRBV9; size: few; CDR3: CASATGISSYEQYF; DNA: TGTGCCAGCGCCACAGGGATTAGCTCCTACGAGCAGTACTTC
J: TRBJ2-1; D: TRBD2; V: TRBV11-2; size: few; CDR3: CASTLEPGLAGGPTYNEQFF; DNA: TGTGCCAGCACCCTAGAGCCGGGACTAGCGGGAGGGCCGACCTACAATGAGCAGTTCTTC
J: TRBJ1-1; D: NA; V: TRBV20-1; size: few; CDR3: CSASAHPNTEAFF; DNA: TGCAGTGCTAGTGCTCACCCGAACACTGAAGCTTTCTTT